This TCR beta chain was retrieved from a study of T cell responses to AZD1222 COVID-19 vaccine. Regarding the study as a whole: AZD1222 recipients seropositive at baseline numbered only six or seven.

Deletions cut 0 bases from V and 4 bases from J, with 10 bases between. The CDR3 contains 15 residues. Germline CDR1 reads SNHLY; CDR2 reads FYNNEI. This clone was recorded once. The antigen is not known. TCRdb's table, derived via immunoSEQ multiplex PCR, lists solely in-frame clones and lacks some. The sample lists 200,000 or so clones, more than 80% occurring once. V is TRBV2 and J is TRBJ1-5, with D possibly TRBD1 on 5 matching bases. This TCR was sampled from an adult in good health. This specimen was peripheral blood, taken on day 0 of AZD1222 vaccination. DNA for the CDR3: TGTGCCAGCAGTGAAGCGCTGAGGGGTAATCAGCCCCAGCATTTT. Its translation is CASSEALRGNQPQHF.